A single sample gave rise to the 18 T cell receptor beta chains below, sequenced in a study of blood T cell repertoires in COVID-19. Assay: immunoSEQ multiplex PCR; the TCRdb copy retains only in-frame clones and omits some. The sample lists 300,000 to 400,000 clones, around 85% occurring once. Material for sequencing was PBMCs or T cells enriched from blood (not recorded which). These receptors all come from a woman under 40 who had been exposed to COVID-19.

V gene TRBV3-1 (or the pseudogene TRBV3-2) combines with J gene TRBJ2-3; 7 nucleotides match TRBD2. The ends lost 4 bases at V and 2 bases at J; junction bases unmatched: 6. CDR1 is LGHDT, CDR2 YNNKEL, per germline (reference sequence). The CDR3 extends over 15 amino acids. CDR3: CASSPRLALTDTQYF. The CDR3 bases are TGTGCCAGCAGCCCCCGACTAGCCCTCACAGATACGCAGTATTTT.

V gene TRBV13 combines with J gene TRBJ2-1; 14 nucleotides align to TRBD2. The CDR3 sequence is 17 residues long. Germline V CDR1 and CDR2: PRHDT, FYEKMQ (reference sequence). With V trimmed by 5 bases and J by 7 bases, 10 bases remained unmatched. CDR3 region: CASSQRAGTSGRNEQFF. The CDR3 DNA sequence: TGTGCCAGCAGCCAAAGGGCCGGGACTAGCGGGAGAAATGAGCAGTTCTTC.

The chain joins TRBV7-9 to TRBJ1-6; possible D gene TRBD1, 5 bases. The CDR3 length is 14 residues. With 5 bases removed from V and 4 bases from J, the gap between germline ends came to 9 bases. The germline gives CDR1 SEHNR, CDR2 FQNEAQ (reference sequence). The CDR3 DNA reads TGTGCCAGCAGCCCGACAGTATATAATTCACCCCTCCACTTT. Its translation is CASSPTVYNSPLHF.

V is TRBV13 and J is TRBJ2-1; 7 bases map to TRBD2. The CDR3 is 15 residues long. Germline trimming cut 0 bases from V and 2 bases from J; bases unmatched to any gene: 1. Germline values: CDR1 PRHDT, CDR2 FYEKMQ (reference sequence). CDR3 region: CASSLGTSPYNEQFF. The CDR3 nucleotides read TGTGCCAGCAGCTTAGGGACTAGCCCCTACAATGAGCAGTTCTTC.

This chain connects TRBV7-3 to TRBJ2-7; 14 bases line up with TRBD2. Germline V gene data show CDR1 as SGHTA and CDR2 as FQGTGA. J gave up 2 bases and V 0 bases, and 3 bases lay outside the gene matches. The CDR3 spans 17 residues. The CDR3: CASSLTGTSGSPYEQYF. CDR3 DNA sequence: TGTGCCAGCAGCTTAACCGGGACTAGCGGGAGTCCCTACGAGCAGTACTTC.

The chain links TRBV29-1 to TRBJ1-1; D might be TRBD1 (6 bases). Germline V gene lookup returns CDR1 SQVTM and CDR2 ANQGSEA. Trimming removed 7 bases at V and 1 base at J, with 16 bases between. The CDR3 is 14 residues long. CDR3 region: CSAKNRERNTEAFF. CDR3 in DNA: TGCAGCGCCAAAAACAGGGAAAGGAACACTGAAGCTTTCTTT.

The V gene is TRBV21-1, the J gene TRBJ1-5. TRBV21-1 is marked as a pseudogene. This CDR3 comprises 17 residues. CDR3 sequence reads: CASSYSLAWEMIQPQHF. The DNA for the CDR3 is TGTGCCAGCAGCTACTCACTAGCGTGGGAGATGATTCAGCCCCAGCATTTT.

The chain employs TRBV3-1 (or the pseudogene TRBV3-2) and TRBJ1-1; 8 nucleotides line up with TRBD1. V shed 1 base and J 3 bases; nucleotides not matched to a gene: 4. CDR1 LGHDT and CDR2 YNNKEL come from the germline V gene (reference sequence). The CDR3 loop spans 15 amino acids. CDR3 nucleotides: TGTGCCAGCAGCCAAGGAGGACAGGGATACACTGAAGCTTTCTTT. Amino acid sequence: CASSQGGQGYTEAFF.

V and J are TRBV5-1 and TRBJ2-3; weak D call: TRBD2 (6 bases). CDR1 and CDR2 from the germline V gene are SGHRS and YFSETQ. V lost 1 base, J lost 3 bases, and 15 bases lay in between. The CDR3 consists of 16 residues. This CDR3 is CASSLTVYGGTDTQYF. The CDR3 nucleotides are TGCGCCAGCAGCTTGACTGTTTACGGGGGAACAGATACGCAGTATTTT. The full variable domain, in which reference TRBV5-1 and TRBJ2-3 provide the parts outside the CDR3, is KAGVTQTPRYLIKTRGQQVTLSCSPISGHRSVSWYQQTPGQGLQFLFEYFSETQRNKGNFPGRFSGRQFSNSRSEMNVSTLELGDSALYLCASSLTVYGGTDTQYFGPGTRLTVL.

This chain uses TRBV5-1 with TRBJ2-1; 11 bases line up with TRBD1. CDR3 size: 16 residues. Germline CDR1 is SGHRS and CDR2 is YFSETQ. The V gene end was trimmed by 4 bases and the J gene end by 6 bases; junction bases not matched to a gene: 9. CDR3 sequence: CASSPMSGQGVNEQFF. The CDR3 DNA reads TGCGCCAGCAGCCCTATGTCGGGACAGGGGGTCAATGAGCAGTTCTTC.

This clone showed up just once. The chain links TRBV6-5 to TRBJ2-5; D unclear. There are 13 residues in the CDR3. Germline V gene lookup returns CDR1 MNHEY and CDR2 SVGAGI. Between the trimmed V and J ends, which lost 4 bases and 3 bases, there was a span of 9 bases. CDR3 in DNA: TGTGCCAGCAGTTTACTTTCTAAAGAGACCCAGTACTTC. Protein sequence: CASSLLSKETQYF.

The J gene is TRBJ1-2, the V gene TRBV19; 9 bases are shared with TRBD1. Per germline, CDR1 LNHDA and CDR2 SQIVND (reference sequence). There are 15 residues in the CDR3. The junction had 8 bases not matched to a gene; V was cut back by 6 bases and J by 3 bases. CDR3 nucleotides: TGTGCCAGTAGCCCTTCACAGGGGGCCGACTATGGCTACACCTTC. Translating gives CASSPSQGADYGYTF.

This chain joins TRBV6-6 and TRBJ1-4; TRBD1 matches 7 bases. The junction had 8 bases not matched to a gene; V was cut back by 8 bases and J by 5 bases. The length of the CDR3 is 14 residues. Looked up from germline, CDR1 is MNHNY and CDR2 is SVGAGI (reference sequence). The CDR3 here is CASGPRDRNEKLFF. The DNA of the CDR3 is TGTGCCAGCGGGCCGCGGGACAGAAATGAAAAACTGTTTTTT.

This chain joins TRBV21-1 and TRBJ2-7; the DNA was not used to check the table's D call, TRBD1. TRBV21-1 is recorded as a pseudogene. The CDR3 is made up of 15 amino acids. The CDR3 region has the DNA TGTGCCAGCAGCACTGGTAGACAGATCTCCTACGAGCAGTACTTC. Protein product: CASSTGRQISYEQYF.

J is TRBJ2-7 and V is TRBV29-1; D perhaps matches TRBD2 (5 bases). Trimming removed 0 bases from V and 7 bases from J, with 10 bases in between. This CDR3 is 12 amino acids long. Germline CDR1 SQVTM, CDR2 ANQGSEA. The CDR3 is CSVEDAGWEQYF. The CDR3 DNA sequence: TGCAGCGTTGAAGACGCGGGTTGGGAGCAGTACTTC.

V gene TRBV30 combines with J gene TRBJ1-1; D ambiguous. The CDR3 runs 13 residues. V gave up 3 bases and J gave up 6 bases, with 14 bases separating them. CDR1 and CDR2 (germline): GTSNPN, SVGIG (reference sequence). The DNA of the CDR3 is TGTGCCTGGAGCCGGGGAAGGTTCCCTGAAGCTTTCTTT. It encodes CAWSRGRFPEAFF.

The chain is built from TRBV12-2 and TRBJ2-1; TRBD1 was called by the table and not checked on the DNA. TRBV12-2 is tagged as a pseudogene. This CDR3 comprises 17 residues. CDR3 nucleotides: TGTGCAAGTCGCTTAGCGCGAATAGGGGTTTCCTACAATGAGCAGTTCTTC. This gives the protein CASRLARIGVSYNEQFF.

V and J are TRBV20-1 and TRBJ1-1; D is perhaps TRBD1 (5 bases). Deletions cut 3 bases from V and 1 base from J, with 15 bases between. The CDR3 is made up of 15 amino acids. The germline V gene has CDR1 DFQATT and CDR2 SNEGSKA (reference sequence). Here the CDR3 reads CSASPHYTGNTEAFF. The CDR3 region has the DNA TGCAGTGCTAGTCCCCACTACACAGGGAACACTGAAGCTTTCTTT.